The 20 T cell receptor beta chains presented below share a single source sample, sequenced in a study of T cell responses to AZD1222 COVID-19 vaccine. Produced via immunoSEQ multiplex PCR; TCRdb's table is partial and in-frame only. The sample shows 89,000 or so clones, over 75% of them seen only once. Sequencing was performed on peripheral blood, taken on day 0 of AZD1222 vaccination. These TCRs come from an adult in good health.

The chain carries TRBV11-2 and TRBJ1-2; D is uncertain. Germline V gene sequence: CDR1 SGHAT, CDR2 FQNNGV. The germline V and J ends were trimmed by 5 bases and 2 bases, with 12 bases remaining between them. This CDR3 contains 14 residues. The CDR3 DNA reads as TGTGCCAGCAGCCGCGGAAATCCAAACTATGGCTACACCTTC. Protein sequence: CASSRGNPNYGYTF.

V is TRBV12-3 or TRBV12-4 and J is TRBJ2-1; 7 positions agree with TRBD1. The CDR3 runs 12 residues. V lost 1 base, J lost 12 bases, and 3 bases stayed unmatched. The CDR3 loop reads CASSLERQGQFF. The CDR3 coding sequence is TGTGCCAGCAGTTTAGAGAGACAGGGGCAGTTCTTC.

This chain uses TRBV5-1 with TRBJ2-7; possibly TRBD1 for D (6 bases). V was cut by 2 bases and J by 1 base, with 10 bases left in between. CDR3 size: 14 residues. Germline values: CDR1 SGHRS, CDR2 YFSETQ. This CDR3 reads CASSFLQGSYEQYF. CDR3 nucleotides: TGCGCCAGCAGCTTTTTACAGGGTTCCTACGAGCAGTACTTC.

The table lists this clone with a count of one. The chain joins TRBV10-3 to TRBJ2-4; D unresolved. The germline V and J ends were trimmed by 2 bases and 0 bases, with 14 bases remaining between them. CDR1 is ENHRY, CDR2 SYGVKD, per germline. The CDR3 contains 17 residues. The CDR3 reads CAISERFFGEAKNIQYF. In DNA form, the CDR3 reads TGTGCCATCAGTGAGCGATTTTTCGGAGAAGCCAAAAACATTCAGTACTTC.

The rearrangement links TRBV3-1 (or the pseudogene TRBV3-2) to TRBJ1-2; maybe TRBD1 (5 bases). V lost 3 bases, J lost 1 base, and 12 bases lay in between. Per germline, CDR1 LGHDT and CDR2 YNNKEL (reference sequence). CDR3 size: 15 residues. For the CDR3, the DNA is TGTGCCAGCAGCCAGACTCGGGACCTTAACTATGGCTACACCTTC. Translation gives CASSQTRDLNYGYTF.

This rearrangement joins TRBV2 to TRBJ2-7, with D maybe TRBD2 (5 bases). Germline assignment: CDR1 SNHLY and CDR2 FYNNEI. Trimming took off 4 bases at V and 6 bases at J, with 13 bases between the two ends. This CDR3 is 13 amino acids long. The CDR3 here is CASSALEGGEQYF. The CDR3 region has the DNA TGTGCCAGCAGTGCCCTAGAAGGAGGCGAGCAGTACTTC.

The chain carries TRBV3-1 (or the pseudogene TRBV3-2) and TRBJ2-3; possibly TRBD1 for D (6 bases). Germline loops: CDR1 LGHDT, CDR2 YNNKEL (reference sequence). V lost 4 bases to trimming and J lost 0 bases, with 11 bases between them. The CDR3 extends over 15 amino acids. The CDR3 DNA follows: TGTGCCAGCAGCCCGGGGACACATAGCACAGATACGCAGTATTTT. This gives the protein CASSPGTHSTDTQYF.

The rearrangement joins TRBV10-3 to TRBJ1-2; the D is unclear. This CDR3 contains 13 residues. Trimming stripped 6 bases from V and 4 bases from J, with 12 bases between. The germline gives CDR1 ENHRY, CDR2 SYGVKD. The CDR3 DNA reads as TGTGCCATCAGGGACTCACTCGGCTATGGCTACACCTTC. The encoded protein is CAIRDSLGYGYTF.

The J gene is TRBJ2-3, the V gene TRBV28; perhaps TRBD2 as D (5 bases). Per the germline V gene, CDR1 is MDHEN and CDR2 is SYDVKM. The V end lost 3 bases, the J end lost 0 bases, and 13 bases lay between the germline ends. This CDR3 region has 16 residues. CDR3 in amino acids: CASSFVAPTSTDTQYF. CDR3 nucleotides: TGTGCCAGCAGTTTTGTAGCGCCGACAAGCACAGATACGCAGTATTTT.

V is TRBV7-9 and J is TRBJ1-1; D call uncertain. This CDR3 region has 13 residues. Trimming stripped 4 bases from V and 8 bases from J, with 14 bases between. The germline gives CDR1 SEHNR, CDR2 FQNEAQ (reference sequence). The chain's CDR3 is CASSSVGMREAFF. In DNA form, the CDR3 reads TGTGCCAGCAGCTCAGTGGGGATGCGAGAAGCTTTCTTT. Looking up the rest from reference TRBV7-9 and TRBJ1-1 gives the full variable domain: DTGVSQNPRHKITKRGQNVTFRCDPISEHNRLYWYRQTLGQGPEFLTYFQNEAQLEKSRLLSDRFSAERPKGSFSTLEIQRTEQGDSAMYLCASSSVGMREAFFGQGTRLTVV.

V usage is TRBV5-1 and J usage is TRBJ1-4; 7 nucleotides agree with TRBD1. The CDR3 is 14 residues long. V was clipped by 0 bases and J by 6 bases; unmatched bases: 2. CDR1 and CDR2 from the germline V gene are SGHRS and YFSETQ. The DNA for the CDR3 is TGCGCCAGCAGCTTGGACAGGGGCGATGAAAAACTGTTTTTT. Translated, it gives CASSLDRGDEKLFF.

V is TRBV2 and J is TRBJ1-5; 7 bases are shared with TRBD1. CDR3 size: 14 residues. Germline V gene sequence: CDR1 SNHLY, CDR2 FYNNEI. Trimming took 8 bases from V and 2 from J; bases not matched to a gene: 6. The CDR3 DNA reads as TGTGCCAGCGGAGACAGGGTGGGCAATCAGCCCCAGCATTTT. This translates into CASGDRVGNQPQHF.

The chain uses TRBV5-5 and TRBJ2-3, with 10 bases fitting TRBD2. With 2 bases clipped from V and 5 bases from J, the junction kept 11 bases outside the gene matches. The CDR3 extends over 17 amino acids. Germline CDR1 reads SGHKS; CDR2 reads YYEKEE (reference sequence). CDR3 amino acids: CASSFVLAGAIGDTQYF. CDR3 nucleotide sequence: TGTGCCAGCAGCTTCGTCCTAGCGGGAGCCATCGGAGATACGCAGTATTTT.

The chain recombines TRBV2 with TRBJ2-7; TRBD2 agrees at 15 bases. Trimming at V came to 8 bases and at J to 0 bases, leaving 5 bases not matched to a gene. CDR1 is SNHLY and CDR2 is FYNNEI in the germline V gene. The CDR3 extends over 16 amino acids. The DNA of the CDR3 is TGTGCCAGCCGGACTAGCGGGAGGGGGAGCTCCTACGAGCAGTACTTC. This gives the protein CASRTSGRGSSYEQYF.

The genes are TRBV6-5 and TRBJ2-3; no firm D call. V lost 5 bases and J 6 bases, leaving 9 bases between the germline ends. The germline gives CDR1 MNHEY, CDR2 SVGAGI. There are 12 residues in the CDR3. CDR3 DNA sequence: TGTGCCAGCAGTCCGACCACCGATACGCAGTATTTT. It translates to CASSPTTDTQYF.

The rearrangement joins TRBV25-1 to TRBJ1-2; TRBD1 aligns across 7 bases. Losses at the gene ends were 3 bases for V and 5 bases for J; bases not matched to a gene: 9. This CDR3 has 15 amino acids. From germline, CDR1 is MGHDK and CDR2 SYGVNS. The CDR3 reads CASSEQGDFRYGYTF. As DNA, the CDR3 is TGTGCCAGCAGTGAGCAGGGGGACTTTAGATATGGCTACACCTTC.

This clone appeared a single time. The CDR3 spells CASSLSGQPQHF. Here the CDR3 DNA reads TGTGCCAGCAGCTTGTCCGGACAGCCCCAGCATTTT. The chain employs TRBV5-6 and TRBJ1-5; no clear D. Trimming shortened V by 1 base and J by 7 bases, and 6 bases separated the two germline ends. This CDR3 region has 12 residues. Per the germline V gene, CDR1 is SGHDT and CDR2 is YYEEEE.

The chain is built from TRBV7-9 and TRBJ2-1; D is possibly TRBD1 (6 bases). Between the trimmed V and J ends, which lost 2 bases and 6 bases, there was a span of 11 bases. The CDR3 spans 14 residues. The germline CDR1 and CDR2 sequences are SEHNR and FQNEAQ (reference sequence). This chain's CDR3 is CASSLTQGSNEQFF. The CDR3 region has the DNA TGTGCCAGCAGCTTAACACAGGGAAGCAATGAGCAGTTCTTC.

V usage is TRBV28 and J usage is TRBJ1-5; D is possibly TRBD1 (5 bases). The CDR3 length is 13 residues. The germline V and J ends were trimmed by 7 bases and 7 bases, with 14 bases remaining between them. Germline V lookup: CDR1 MDHEN, CDR2 SYDVKM. CDR3 DNA sequence: TGTGCCAGCATAGACTTTCGGGGGCAGCCCCAGCATTTT. Protein sequence: CASIDFRGQPQHF.

The rearrangement joins TRBV28 to TRBJ1-2; 7 bases match TRBD1. CDR1 and CDR2 (germline): MDHEN, SYDVKM. V lost 5 bases and J lost 3; bases outside the gene matches: 9. The CDR3 has 15 amino acids. The CDR3, as DNA: TGTGCCAGCAGTACTCAACCGGGACAGTACTATGGCTACACCTTC. This encodes CASSTQPGQYYGYTF.